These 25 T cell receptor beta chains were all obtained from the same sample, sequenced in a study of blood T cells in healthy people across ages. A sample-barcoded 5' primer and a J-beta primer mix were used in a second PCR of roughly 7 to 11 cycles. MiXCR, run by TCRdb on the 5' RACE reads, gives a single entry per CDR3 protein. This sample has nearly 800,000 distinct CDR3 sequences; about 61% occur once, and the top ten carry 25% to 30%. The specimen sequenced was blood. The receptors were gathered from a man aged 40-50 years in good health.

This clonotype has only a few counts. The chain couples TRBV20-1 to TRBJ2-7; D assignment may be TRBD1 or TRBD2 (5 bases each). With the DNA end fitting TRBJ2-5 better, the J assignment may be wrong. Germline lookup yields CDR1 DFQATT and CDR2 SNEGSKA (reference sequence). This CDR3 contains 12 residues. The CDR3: CSALLGDATQYF. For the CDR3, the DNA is TGCAGTGCGCTTTTGGGGGATGCGACCCAGTACTTC.

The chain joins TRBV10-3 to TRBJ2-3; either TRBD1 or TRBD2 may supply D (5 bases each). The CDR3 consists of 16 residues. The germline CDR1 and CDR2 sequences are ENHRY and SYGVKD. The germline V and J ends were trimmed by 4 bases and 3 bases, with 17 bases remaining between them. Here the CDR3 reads CAISANPGARTDTQYF. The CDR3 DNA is TGTGCCATCAGTGCAAACCCCGGGGCGAGAACAGATACGCAGTATTTT.

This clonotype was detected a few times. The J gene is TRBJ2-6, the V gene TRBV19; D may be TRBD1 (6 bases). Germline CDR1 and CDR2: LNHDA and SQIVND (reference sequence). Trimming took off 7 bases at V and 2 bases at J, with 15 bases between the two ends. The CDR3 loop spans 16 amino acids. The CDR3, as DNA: TGTGCCAGTATTTCATCCGGGACACCTGGGGCCAACGTCCTGACTTTC. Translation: CASISSGTPGANVLTF.

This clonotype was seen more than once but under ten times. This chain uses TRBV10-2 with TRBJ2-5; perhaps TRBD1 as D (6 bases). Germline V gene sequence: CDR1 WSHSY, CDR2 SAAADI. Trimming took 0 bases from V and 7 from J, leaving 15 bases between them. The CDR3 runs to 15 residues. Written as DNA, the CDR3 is TGCGCCAGCAGTGAGTCGGGGGCGCCTGTTAGGACCCAGTACTTC. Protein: CASSESGAPVRTQYF.

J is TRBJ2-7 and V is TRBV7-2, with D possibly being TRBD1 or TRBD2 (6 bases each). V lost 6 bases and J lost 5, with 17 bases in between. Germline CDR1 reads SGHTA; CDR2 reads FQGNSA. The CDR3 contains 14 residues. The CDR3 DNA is TGTGCCAGCAGAGTTGGGGGGCGAGAGGACGAGCAGTACTTC. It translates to CASRVGGREDEQYF.

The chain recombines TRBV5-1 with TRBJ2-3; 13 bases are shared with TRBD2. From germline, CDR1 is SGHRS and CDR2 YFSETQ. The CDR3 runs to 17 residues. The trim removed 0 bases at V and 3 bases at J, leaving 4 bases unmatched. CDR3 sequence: CASSLGTSGSRTDTQYF. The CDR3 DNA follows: TGCGCCAGCAGCTTGGGGACTAGCGGGAGTCGGACAGATACGCAGTATTTT.

The DNA for the CDR3 is TGTGCCAGCAGACCGAGGGGCGCCGGGGAGCTGTTTTTT. As protein: CASRPRGAGELFF. The chain carries TRBV7-8 and TRBJ2-2; D is tentatively TRBD1 or TRBD2 (5 bases each). CDR3 length: 13 amino acids. Trimming left V 6 bases short and J 6 bases short, with 11 bases between. The germline V gene encodes CDR1 SGHVS and CDR2 FQNEAQ.

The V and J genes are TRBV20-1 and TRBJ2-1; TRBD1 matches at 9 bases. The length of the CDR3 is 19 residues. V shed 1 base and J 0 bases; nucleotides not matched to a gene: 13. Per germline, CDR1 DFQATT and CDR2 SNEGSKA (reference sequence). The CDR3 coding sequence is TGCAGTGCTAGAGGACCGGGACAGGGAACTCCAAGCTCCTACAATGAGCAGTTCTTC. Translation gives CSARGPGQGTPSSYNEQFF.

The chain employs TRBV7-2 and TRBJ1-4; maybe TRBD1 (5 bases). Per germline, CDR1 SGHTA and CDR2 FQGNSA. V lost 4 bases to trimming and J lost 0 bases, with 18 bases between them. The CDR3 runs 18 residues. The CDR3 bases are TGTGCCAGCAGCTCAAAGCGCGACAGCCCAGCAACTAATGAAAAACTGTTTTTT. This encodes CASSSKRDSPATNEKLFF.

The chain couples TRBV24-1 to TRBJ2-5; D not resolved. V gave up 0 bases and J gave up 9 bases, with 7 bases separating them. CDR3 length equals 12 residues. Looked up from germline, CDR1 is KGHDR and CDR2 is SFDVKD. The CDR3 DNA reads TGTGCCACCAGTGATTTGACGGCGGCCCAGTACTTC. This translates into CATSDLTAAQYF.

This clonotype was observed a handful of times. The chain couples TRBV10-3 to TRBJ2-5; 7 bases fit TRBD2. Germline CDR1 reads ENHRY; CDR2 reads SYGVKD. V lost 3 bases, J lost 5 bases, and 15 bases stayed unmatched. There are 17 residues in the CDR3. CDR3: CAISDSGRQRGRETQYF. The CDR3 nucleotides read TGTGCCATCAGTGACTCCGGGCGCCAGCGGGGAAGGGAGACCCAGTACTTC.

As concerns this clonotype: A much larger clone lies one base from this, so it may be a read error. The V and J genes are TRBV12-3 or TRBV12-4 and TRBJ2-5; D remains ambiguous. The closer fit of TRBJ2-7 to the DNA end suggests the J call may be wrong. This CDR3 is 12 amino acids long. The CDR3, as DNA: TGTGCCAGCAGCCGAGTGGCCTACGAGCAGTACTTC. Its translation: CASSRVAYEQYF.

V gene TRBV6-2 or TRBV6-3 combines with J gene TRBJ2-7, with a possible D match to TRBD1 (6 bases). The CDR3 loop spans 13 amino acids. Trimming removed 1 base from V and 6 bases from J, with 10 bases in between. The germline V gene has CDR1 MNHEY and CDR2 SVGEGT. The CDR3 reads CASSYFPGAEQYF. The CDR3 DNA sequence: TGTGCCAGCAGTTACTTTCCAGGGGCCGAGCAGTACTTC.

The DNA for the CDR3 is TGTGCCAGCAGCAAAGGGGGGTACAATGAGCAGTTCTTC. It is translated as CASSKGGYNEQFF. J is TRBJ2-1 and V is TRBV9; D is perhaps TRBD1 or TRBD2 (6 bases each). This CDR3 comprises 13 residues. V was shortened by 4 bases and J by 4 bases, with 9 bases between the two germline ends. Germline V CDR1 and CDR2: SGDLS, YYNGEE.

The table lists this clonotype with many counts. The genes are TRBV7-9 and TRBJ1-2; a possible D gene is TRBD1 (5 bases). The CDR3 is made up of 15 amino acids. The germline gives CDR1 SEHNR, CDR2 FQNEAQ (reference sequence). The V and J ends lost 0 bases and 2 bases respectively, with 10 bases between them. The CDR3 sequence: CASSLAGGTNYGYTF. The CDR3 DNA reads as TGTGCCAGCAGCTTAGCGGGGGGGACCAACTATGGCTACACCTTC.

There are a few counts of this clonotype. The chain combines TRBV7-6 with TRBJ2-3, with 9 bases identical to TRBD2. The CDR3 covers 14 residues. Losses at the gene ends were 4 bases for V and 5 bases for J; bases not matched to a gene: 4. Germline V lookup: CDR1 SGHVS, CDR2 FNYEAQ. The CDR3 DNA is TGTGCCAGCAGCTGGACTAGCGAGGGAGATACGCAGTATTTT. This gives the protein CASSWTSEGDTQYF.

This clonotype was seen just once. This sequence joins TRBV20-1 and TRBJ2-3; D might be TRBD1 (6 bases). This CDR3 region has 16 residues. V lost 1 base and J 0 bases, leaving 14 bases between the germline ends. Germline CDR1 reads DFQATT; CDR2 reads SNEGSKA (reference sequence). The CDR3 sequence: CSARGLGGLSTDTQYF. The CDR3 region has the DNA TGCAGTGCTAGAGGGTTAGGGGGTCTCAGCACAGATACGCAGTATTTT.

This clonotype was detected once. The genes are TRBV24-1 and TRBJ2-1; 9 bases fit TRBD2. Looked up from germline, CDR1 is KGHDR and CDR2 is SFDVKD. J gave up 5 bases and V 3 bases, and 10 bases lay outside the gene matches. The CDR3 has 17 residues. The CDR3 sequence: CATSDPRRSSGNNEQFF. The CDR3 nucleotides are TGTGCCACCAGTGATCCCCGGCGGTCTAGCGGGAACAATGAGCAGTTCTTC.

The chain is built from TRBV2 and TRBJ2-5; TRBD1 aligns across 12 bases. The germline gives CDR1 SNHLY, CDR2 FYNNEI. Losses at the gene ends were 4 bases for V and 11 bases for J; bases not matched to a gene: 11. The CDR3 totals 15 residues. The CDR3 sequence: CASSGSRDRGHEQYF. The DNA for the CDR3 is TGTGCCAGCAGTGGGTCCCGGGACAGGGGGCATGAGCAGTACTTC.

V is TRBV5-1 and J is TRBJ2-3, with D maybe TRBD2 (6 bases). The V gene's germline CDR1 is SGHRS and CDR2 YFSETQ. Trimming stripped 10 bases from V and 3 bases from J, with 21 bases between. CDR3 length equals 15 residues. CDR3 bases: TGCGCCTCCGTGTGGGGGGATCCTAGGACAGATACGCAGTATTTT. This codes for CASVWGDPRTDTQYF.

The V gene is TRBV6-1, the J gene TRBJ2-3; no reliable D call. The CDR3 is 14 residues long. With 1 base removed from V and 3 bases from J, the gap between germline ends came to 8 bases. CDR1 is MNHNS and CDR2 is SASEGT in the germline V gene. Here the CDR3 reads CASSEDSGTDTQYF. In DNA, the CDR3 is TGTGCCAGCAGTGAAGATAGTGGGACAGATACGCAGTATTTT.

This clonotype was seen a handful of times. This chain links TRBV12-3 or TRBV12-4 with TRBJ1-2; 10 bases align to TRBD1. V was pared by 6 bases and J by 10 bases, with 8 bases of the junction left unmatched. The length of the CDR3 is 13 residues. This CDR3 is CASSRDRGRDYTF. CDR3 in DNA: TGTGCCAGCAGCCGAGACAGGGGGCGCGACTACACCTTC.

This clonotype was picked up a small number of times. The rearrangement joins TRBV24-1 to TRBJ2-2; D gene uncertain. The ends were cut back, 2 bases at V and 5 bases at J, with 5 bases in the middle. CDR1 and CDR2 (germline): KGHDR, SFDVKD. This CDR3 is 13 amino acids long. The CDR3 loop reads CATSDWETGELFF. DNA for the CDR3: TGTGCCACCAGTGATTGGGAAACCGGGGAGCTGTTTTTT.

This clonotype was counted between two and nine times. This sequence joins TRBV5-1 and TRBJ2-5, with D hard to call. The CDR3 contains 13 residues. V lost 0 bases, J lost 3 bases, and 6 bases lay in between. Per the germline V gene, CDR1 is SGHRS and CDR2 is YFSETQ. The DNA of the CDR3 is TGCGCCAGCAGCTTGGTAGTAGAAGAGACCCAGTACTTC. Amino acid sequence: CASSLVVEETQYF.

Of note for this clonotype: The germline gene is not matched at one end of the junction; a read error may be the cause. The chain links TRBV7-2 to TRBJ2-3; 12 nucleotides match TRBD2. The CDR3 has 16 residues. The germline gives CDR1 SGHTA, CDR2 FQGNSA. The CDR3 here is CAGSVRLAGGTDTQYF. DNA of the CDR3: TGTGCCGGCAGCGTCCGACTAGCGGGGGGCACAGATACGCAGTATTTT.